This TCR beta chain was retrieved from a study of quantifying T cell responses using KT2 cells. About the research overall: TCR alpha and beta constant-region primers primed reverse transcription of RNA.

This clonotype was detected many times. An oligo carrying a UMI was ligated to the cDNA 3' end. First-round PCR used about 4 cycles and beta primers RC1.1 and RC1.2 covering TRBC1 and TRBC2. TCRdb re-called the UMI-ligation and nested PCR reads through MiXCR, storing one row per CDR3 protein. The repertoire consists of some 48,000 distinct CDR3 sequences, with under 14% occurring once and the leading ten covering about 10%. V gave up 5 bases and J gave up 8 bases; unmatched junction bases: 5. This CDR3 is 12 amino acids long. Known numbers of the T cell clone KT2 were added to PBMC. KT2 cells were mixed with fixed PBMC numbers at varying ratios.

The sample taken for sequencing was PBMCs spiked with cells of the T cell clone KT2. The sequence was collected from a human donor. V usage is TRBV12-3 or TRBV12-4 and J usage is TRBJ1-2, with 7 bases that match TRBD1. As DNA, the CDR3 is TGTGCCAGCAGTACATACAGGGGAGGCTACACCTTC. This sequence encodes CASSTYRGGYTF.